This paragraph reports one T cell receptor (beta chain). Its antigen target is currently unknown. Base qualities were left out, and no much larger clone turns up one base away. This entry comes from a study of regulatory T cells in long-lasting Graves disease (TCRdb year 2021). For the study in its entirety: In the newly diagnosed Graves' disease group, patients had been taking antithyroid drugs for less than 3 months. Persistent Graves' disease patients were compared with newly diagnosed Graves' disease patients by peripheral blood TCR sequencing and RNA sequencing. The study was conducted in China and was registered as a clinical trial. A total of approximately 35 samples were covered by TCR sequencing, comprising approximately 13 persistent and around 20 newly diagnosed Graves' disease patients.

Libraries came from multiplex PCR. Sequencing relied on an Illumina HiSeq 4000. TCR beta libraries were built with iRepertoire HTBI primers and Arm-PCR amplification of CDR3 regions. Before sequencing, the PCR products went through gel purification. On the study's bioinformatics: Across samples, fewer than 70 TRBV and roughly 13 TRBJ segments were identified and used for gene usage analysis of CDR3 amino acid clonotypes. Filtered high-quality paired reads were merged into contigs using COPE and FqMerger. Contigs were aligned with BLAST to IMGT TRBV, TRBD and TRBJ reference genes, and CDR3 was defined per IMGT. Clonotypes above 0.1% frequency were classified as highly expanded clones. Shannon entropy was used to measure repertoire diversity, and the Gini coefficient was used to measure V-J evenness. Public clonotypes were defined as clonotypes shared by more than one individual. TCRdb reanalyzed the raw reads on its own, using fastp at Q25 for trimming and MiXCR for clone calling, and kept in-frame beta chains. Rows are unified per CDR3 protein, each entry keeping the most common DNA and genes. TCRdb's processing, not the study's, gives the V and J calls here. The sample includes 450,000 to 600,000 distinct CDR3 sequences, with around 15% observed a single time. About 12% of the sample is held by the ten biggest clonotypes.

The label giving this sample's time point can be read as: newly diagnosed GD, antithyroid drugs for less than 3 months. For both TCR sequencing and RNA sequencing, RNA was extracted from PBMCs in TRIzol. Graves' disease was diagnosed according to American Thyroid Association guidelines. Patients were recruited from an endocrinology department in Xi'an, China. From each patient, about 8.9 milliliters of peripheral blood was collected into an EDTA anticoagulant tube. Ficoll Paque Plus density gradient separation was used to isolate PBMCs, and no further T cell sorting was done. An Agilent 2100 Bioanalyzer and agarose gel were used to check RNA quality, and a NanoDrop 2000 was used to measure RNA concentration. The germline V gene gives CDR1 as MDHEN and CDR2 as SYDVKM. The cysteine opens and the phenylalanine closes a CDR3 of 15 amino acids. Kept here is only the CDR3 DNA, which spans 45 bases and is read in frame from base 1. Germline trimming: 6 bases from V, 3 bases from J; junction bases outside gene matches: 5.

Study-wide findings and limitations: Compared with newly diagnosed patients, persistent Graves' disease patients had lower TCR Shannon entropy and fewer highly expanded clones, which suggests clonal expansion. Only the TCR beta chain was sequenced and analyzed. TRBV28, TRBJ1-2 and TRBJ2-5 were preferentially used in persistent disease, while TRBV20-1 and TRBJ2-1 were favored in newly diagnosed disease. Because the primary lesion, thyroid tissue, could not be accessed, the study looked at peripheral blood alone. As a limitation, the authors acknowledged that the small sample size may reduce accuracy. More public clonotypes were shared among persistent patients (2,741) than among newly diagnosed patients (966).

These same records also appear under a second study, on T cells in Graves' hyperthyroidism and ophthalmopathy. The second study, in turn, reports: A patient counted as having stable Graves' hyperthyroidism if no progression to ophthalmopathy occurred over 18 months of follow-up. Hyperthyroidism patients were newly diagnosed, had a disease duration of under 2 months, and were aged 18 to 65 years. Patients with uncontrolled infections, other autoimmune diseases, pregnancy or lactation were excluded. Clinical symptoms, serum thyroxine and TRAb, thyroid ultrasound, and orbital computed tomography formed the basis for the diagnoses. A first-round RT-PCR of the TCR CDR3 used the HTBI primer set with the Qiagen OneStep RT-PCR kit. Most expanded thyroid clonotypes (frequency above 0.001) were also found in blood, which suggests that blood repertoires may mirror thyroid immune responses. A model built on a 13 V-J signature distinguished ophthalmopathy from stable hyperthyroidism, reaching over 85% sensitivity and under 84% specificity in cross-validation and 80%/75% in testing. In validation, the model predicted progression to ophthalmopathy a median of roughly 6.5 months before onset, with about 64% sensitivity and just under 75% specificity. To identify distinguishing TCR V-J signatures, a discovery cohort of 100 patients was used, comprising 40 to 45 with Graves' ophthalmopathy and around 60 with stable Graves' hyperthyroidism. Prospective prediction of ophthalmopathy was tested in an independent validation cohort of under 20 hyperthyroidism patients and roughly 16 patients who later progressed to ophthalmopathy. The 100 or so discovery patients were divided at random into training and test sets in a 7:3 ratio. The study also compared thyroid tissue and blood T-cell repertoires from several Graves' hyperthyroidism patients. Following sampling, methimazole starting at 30 mg daily was given to hyperthyroidism patients, and high-dose intravenous methylprednisolone was given to ophthalmopathy patients. Libraries were constructed in a second round of multiplex PCR, after which size selection and purification were performed. Sequencing of the libraries was done on an Illumina HiSeq2000 using paired-end 100 bp reads. SOAPnuke was used to process the raw data, throwing out any read that contained adapters or uncalled bases, had a mean Phred below 15, or lacked an exact constant-primer or identifier match. COPE v1.2.5 was used to merge the high-quality paired reads, and each unique nucleotide sequence was defined as a clonotype. Clonotypes were aligned to IMGT TRBV, TRBD and TRBJ reference segments using MiTCR v1.1. The analysis was restricted to V-J combinations with a frequency above 0.0001, which together covered 99.2% of the repertoires. A TCS score was defined as the ratio of F50 (clonal expansion) to E x V (chaos), with BLOSUM62-based TCRdist applied between CDR3 peptides within each V-J. Welch's t-statistics and random forest reduced around 510 V-J features to around 14, which were used in a naive Bayes classifier (R e1071). Sample size was not statistically predetermined, and investigators were not blinded to group allocation. According to the paper, TCR Vbeta CDR3 sequencing was carried out on about 140 peripheral blood samples, which came from 40 to 45 ophthalmopathy, 75 to 80 hyperthyroidism and around 17 progressor patients.

This chain joins TRBV28 to TRBJ2-1; 10 central nucleotides agree with TRBD2. This TCR derives from a man between 40 and 49 years old with Graves disease. Donor details come from another sample of the same person, matched by shared clones. Material: peripheral blood mononuclear cells (PBMCs), obtained at new diagnosis, from a patient treated with antithyroid drugs. The sequence in DNA is TGTGCCAGCAGCAAACTAGCGGGGAACTACAATGAGCAGTTCTTC. Translated, this gives CASSKLAGNYNEQFF.